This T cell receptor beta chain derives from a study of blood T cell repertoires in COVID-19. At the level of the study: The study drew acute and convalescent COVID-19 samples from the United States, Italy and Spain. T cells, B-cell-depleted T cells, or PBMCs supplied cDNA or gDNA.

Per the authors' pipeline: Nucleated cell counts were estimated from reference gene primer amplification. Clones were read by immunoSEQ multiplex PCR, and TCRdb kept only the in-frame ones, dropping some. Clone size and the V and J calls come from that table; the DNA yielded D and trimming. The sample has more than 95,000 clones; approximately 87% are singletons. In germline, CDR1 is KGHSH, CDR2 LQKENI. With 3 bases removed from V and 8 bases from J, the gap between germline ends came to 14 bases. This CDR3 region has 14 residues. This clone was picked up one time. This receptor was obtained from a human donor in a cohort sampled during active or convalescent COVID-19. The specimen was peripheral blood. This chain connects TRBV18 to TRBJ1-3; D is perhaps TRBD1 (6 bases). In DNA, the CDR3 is TGTGCCAGCTCACCCTCGGGACATGGCTACACCATATATTTT. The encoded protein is CASSPSGHGYTIYF.